This entry concerns a single T cell receptor beta chain. This sample stems from a study of cytomegalovirus exposure and HLA in healthy donors. Germline V lookup: CDR1 SEHNR, CDR2 FQNEAQ (reference sequence). Trimming took off 3 bases at V and 9 bases at J, with 15 bases between the two ends. The CDR3 length is 14 residues. The method was immunoSEQ multiplex PCR; TCRdb's version includes in-frame clones alone and lacks a portion of them. The sample includes 190,000 or so clones, about 80% seen only once; the top ten take around 2.8%. V and J are TRBV7-9 and TRBJ2-1; tentative D call: TRBD2 (6 bases). The material sequenced was PBMCs. The sequence came from a woman younger than 30 in good health and CMV-seropositive. CDR3: CASSLGTPPGEQFF. In DNA form, the CDR3 reads TGTGCCAGCAGCTTGGGGACTCCACCGGGTGAGCAGTTCTTC.